What follows are 28 T cell receptor beta chains derived from one specimen sequenced in a study of beta chain features in type 1 diabetes. The study reverse transcribed the entire isolated RNA, so it sequenced expressed TCRB transcripts. Measured with immunoSEQ multiplex PCR; TCRdb has only the in-frame clones, and not every one. The sample has just over 450,000 clones; approximately 30% are singletons. Material: naive CD4+ T cells from blood. The receptors originated from a man between 18 and 35 years old in good health.

V and J are TRBV6-1 and TRBJ2-3, with 8 positions matching TRBD2. The length of the CDR3 is 14 residues. V dropped 5 bases and J dropped 0; count of bases not matched to a gene: 1. The V gene's germline CDR1 is MNHNS and CDR2 SASEGT. In nucleotides, the CDR3 is TGTGCCAGCAGTAGGACTAGCAGCACAGATACGCAGTATTTT. It is translated as CASSRTSSTDTQYF.

The V gene is TRBV30, the J gene TRBJ1-2; no reliable D call. The V and J ends lost 5 bases and 4 bases respectively, with 20 bases between them. Germline loops: CDR1 GTSNPN, CDR2 SVGIG (reference sequence). The length of the CDR3 is 15 residues. CDR3 sequence reads: CAWGEGGSVSYGYTF. CDR3 nucleotides: TGTGCCTGGGGTGAGGGAGGGTCGGTGAGCTATGGCTACACCTTC.

This clone was counted a few times. The V gene is TRBV7-2, the J gene TRBJ2-5; the D is unclear. The germline V gene has CDR1 SGHTA and CDR2 FQGNSA. The V end lost 1 base, the J end lost 5 bases, and 8 bases lay between the germline ends. The CDR3 spans 13 residues. The CDR3 coding sequence is TGTGCCAGCAGCTTAGAATGGTTGGAGACCCAGTACTTC. It translates to CASSLEWLETQYF. Looking up the rest from reference TRBV7-2 and TRBJ2-5 gives the full variable domain: GAGVSQSPSNKVTEKGKDVELRCDPISGHTALYWYRQSLGQGLEFLIYFQGNSAPDKSGLPSDRFSAERTGGSVSTLTIQRTQQEDSAVYLCASSLEWLETQYFGPGTRLLVL.

The chain couples TRBV9 to TRBJ2-7; D possibly corresponds to TRBD2 (5 bases). Germline assignment: CDR1 SGDLS and CDR2 YYNGEE. The CDR3 covers 15 residues. V was pared by 0 bases and J by 5 bases, with 15 bases between. CDR3 region: CASSVAIGETHEQYF. CDR3 coding DNA: TGTGCCAGCAGCGTAGCTATCGGGGAAACCCACGAGCAGTACTTC.

The chain employs TRBV7-2 and TRBJ2-7, with a possible D match to TRBD1 (6 bases). This CDR3 has 14 amino acids. The germline V and J ends were trimmed by 4 bases and 2 bases, with 12 bases remaining between them. Germline-derived CDR1 and CDR2 are SGHTA and FQGNSA. CDR3 sequence: CASSSYRDPYEQYF. In nucleotides, the CDR3 is TGTGCCAGCAGCTCATACAGGGACCCCTACGAGCAGTACTTC.

The CDR3 spells CAISEGTRRETQYF. CDR3 DNA sequence: TGTGCCATCAGTGAAGGGACCCGACGGGAGACCCAGTACTTC. The V gene is TRBV10-3, the J gene TRBJ2-5, with D possibly called TRBD1 or TRBD2 (5 bases each). This CDR3 has 14 amino acids. The germline gives CDR1 ENHRY, CDR2 SYGVKD. Trimming removed 3 bases from V and 5 bases from J, with 13 bases in between.

The V gene is TRBV2, the J gene TRBJ2-1; perhaps TRBD1 as D (5 bases). Germline CDR1 reads SNHLY; CDR2 reads FYNNEI. This CDR3 spans 14 amino acids. Trimming stripped 5 bases from V and 6 bases from J, with 14 bases between. The CDR3 spells CASSSSRVANEQFF. The CDR3 DNA reads TGTGCCAGCAGTTCCTCCAGGGTGGCCAATGAGCAGTTCTTC.

This clone turned up a few times. This chain joins TRBV29-1 and TRBJ1-1; D is unclear. V was cut by 4 bases and J by 3 bases, with 15 bases left in between. In germline, CDR1 is SQVTM, CDR2 ANQGSEA. CDR3 length: 14 amino acids. This CDR3 is CSVVVSGWDTEAFF. The CDR3 DNA sequence: TGCAGCGTTGTCGTTTCCGGCTGGGACACTGAAGCTTTCTTT.

For this clone: One end of the junction is discordant with germline, which a read error may explain. The CDR3 nucleotides are TGTGCCAGTAGCATAGGACGGAACTATGGCTACACCTTC. Amino acid sequence: CASSIGRNYGYTF. The rearrangement links TRBV19 to TRBJ1-2; no definite D call. Looked up from germline, CDR1 is LNHDA and CDR2 is SQIVND (reference sequence). This CDR3 comprises 13 residues.

The J gene is TRBJ2-3, the V gene TRBV28, with 8 bases fitting TRBD2. The CDR3 has 12 amino acids. Germline loops: CDR1 MDHEN, CDR2 SYDVKM. The J segment lost 7 bases and the V segment lost 6 bases, leaving 3 bases of the junction unmatched. Here the CDR3 DNA reads TGTGCCAGCAGCTCTAGCGGGCATACGCAGTATTTT. Translating it yields CASSSSGHTQYF.

This clone was observed a few times. This sequence joins TRBV30 and TRBJ1-4; possible D gene TRBD1, 6 bases. V shed 0 bases and J shed 8 bases, with 10 bases lying between them. The CDR3 is 13 amino acids. Germline CDR1 reads GTSNPN; CDR2 reads SVGIG (reference sequence). CDR3 in amino acids: CAWSVRTDEKLFF. The CDR3, as DNA: TGTGCCTGGAGTGTCAGGACAGACGAAAAACTGTTTTTT.

Concerning this clone: Additional DNA sequences in this sample encode the identical CDR3. In DNA, the CDR3 is TGTGCCAGCAGCCCTGACAGGGGCACAGATACGCAGTATTTT. Translation gives CASSPDRGTDTQYF. The V and J genes are TRBV2 and TRBJ2-3; TRBD1 aligns across 7 bases. The CDR3 runs 14 residues. The V gene end was trimmed by 6 bases and the J gene end by 1 base; junction bases not matched to a gene: 4. Germline V CDR1 and CDR2: SNHLY, FYNNEI.

The gene calls are TRBV30 and TRBJ2-1; no definite D call. V was pared by 5 bases and J by 8 bases, with 10 bases between. The germline gives CDR1 GTSNPN, CDR2 SVGIG (reference sequence). The CDR3 totals 11 residues. The CDR3 loop reads CAWEGRYEQFF. CDR3 DNA: TGTGCCTGGGAAGGTCGGTATGAGCAGTTCTTC.

There are a few counts of this clone. The rearrangement links TRBV29-1 to TRBJ2-7; no definite D call. The CDR3 has 13 residues. V was trimmed by 4 bases and J by 2 bases, leaving 12 bases between them. Germline V gene sequence: CDR1 SQVTM, CDR2 ANQGSEA. The chain's CDR3 is CSVVGQAAYEQYF. The CDR3 coding sequence is TGCAGCGTTGTTGGGCAGGCCGCCTACGAGCAGTACTTC.

The table lists this clone with a few counts. V is TRBV4-1 and J is TRBJ2-3; 9 bases match TRBD2. The CDR3 contains 17 residues. Unmatched junction bases numbered 5, after V lost 1 base and J lost 0 bases. CDR1 and CDR2 (germline): MGHRA, YSYEKL. The CDR3 DNA is TGCGCCAGCAGCCAAGTGGGACTAGCAGCTAGCACAGATACGCAGTATTTT. Its protein product is CASSQVGLAASTDTQYF.

This chain links TRBV7-3 with TRBJ2-1; 8 bases map to TRBD2. Trimming took 3 bases from V and 7 from J; bases not matched to a gene: 2. The CDR3 runs 13 residues. Germline V gene data show CDR1 as SGHTA and CDR2 as FQGTGA. The CDR3 loop is CASSFREGNEQFF. In DNA form, the CDR3 reads TGTGCCAGCAGCTTTCGGGAGGGTAATGAGCAGTTCTTC.

The chain employs TRBV10-3 and TRBJ2-7, with 11 bases aligning to TRBD2. Germline loops: CDR1 ENHRY, CDR2 SYGVKD. V lost 5 bases to trimming and J lost 3 bases; unmatched junction nucleotides: 3. This CDR3 comprises 14 residues. CDR3 protein: CAISTGLAGYEQYF. The CDR3 nucleotides are TGTGCCATCAGTACTGGACTAGCGGGCTACGAGCAGTACTTC.

The V gene is TRBV13, the J gene TRBJ2-3; D remains ambiguous. V was cut by 0 bases and J by 3 bases, with 4 bases left in between. This CDR3 has 13 amino acids. Germline CDR1 reads PRHDT; CDR2 reads FYEKMQ (reference sequence). CDR3 sequence (DNA): TGTGCCAGCAGCTTAGGACGGACAGATACGCAGTATTTT. Protein product: CASSLGRTDTQYF. Full variable domain (missing parts from reference TRBV13 and TRBJ2-3): AAGVIQSPRHLIKEKRETATLKCYPIPRHDTVYWYQQGPGQDPQFLISFYEKMQSDKGSIPDRFSAQQFSDYHSELNMSSLELGDSALYFCASSLGRTDTQYFGPGTRLTVL.

This clone was picked up a small number of times. The chain recombines TRBV30 with TRBJ2-1; 14 bases agree with TRBD2. The CDR3 loop spans 16 amino acids. Germline trimming cut 1 base from V and 9 bases from J; bases unmatched to any gene: 8. The germline gives CDR1 GTSNPN, CDR2 SVGIG (reference sequence). The CDR3 region is CAWSGATSGRAREQFF. The DNA for the CDR3 is TGTGCCTGGAGTGGGGCGACTAGCGGGAGGGCACGTGAGCAGTTCTTC.

This clone was detected only a few times. The rearrangement joins TRBV30 to TRBJ1-1, with 7 bases lining up with TRBD1. The CDR3 extends over 14 amino acids. J gave up 5 bases and V 3 bases, and 9 bases lay outside the gene matches. Germline lookup yields CDR1 GTSNPN and CDR2 SVGIG (reference sequence). CDR3 in DNA: TGTGCCTGGAGCGCGTCACAGGGACAGACTGAAGCTTTCTTT. Translation gives CAWSASQGQTEAFF.

J is TRBJ2-7 and V is TRBV23-1; 7 bases line up with TRBD1. TRBV23-1 is an ORF for which the function is uncertain. The CDR3 is 14 residues long. Trimming at V came to 10 bases and at J to 1 base, leaving 10 bases not matched to a gene. The CDR3 is CAKIQDRASYEQYF. The CDR3 bases are TGCGCCAAGATTCAAGACAGGGCGTCCTACGAGCAGTACTTC.

This clone has just a few counts. The chain employs TRBV27 and TRBJ2-5, with TRBD1 identical over 9 bases. Germline-derived CDR1 and CDR2 are MNHEY and SMNVEV (reference sequence). After removal of 6 bases from V and 2 bases from J, the junction contained 4 bases not matched to a gene. This CDR3 spans 14 amino acids. The CDR3 here is CASSIQGAQETQYF. CDR3 DNA: TGTGCCAGCAGCATACAGGGGGCACAAGAGACCCAGTACTTC.

The table lists this clone with a few counts. The chain carries TRBV28 and TRBJ2-1, with 9 positions matching TRBD2. Germline V gene sequence: CDR1 MDHEN, CDR2 SYDVKM. The CDR3 is made up of 15 amino acids. Unmatched junction bases numbered 8, after V lost 5 bases and J lost 6 bases. This CDR3 is CASSPPAGGINEQFF. In DNA form, the CDR3 reads TGTGCCAGCAGTCCCCCGGCGGGGGGGATCAATGAGCAGTTCTTC. Filled out from reference TRBV28 and TRBJ2-1, the complete variable domain reads DVKVTQSSRYLVKRTGEKVFLECVQDMDHENMFWYRQDPGLGLRLIYFSYDVKMKEKGDIPEGYSVSREKKERFSLILESASTNQTSMYLCASSPPAGGINEQFFGPGTRLTVL.

The chain is built from TRBV29-1 and TRBJ2-1; D unresolved. The CDR3 has 13 amino acids. Trimming shortened V by 2 bases and J by 4 bases, and 9 bases separated the two germline ends. CDR1 and CDR2 (germline): SQVTM, ANQGSEA. The CDR3 region is CSVENSEYNEQFF. CDR3 DNA sequence: TGCAGCGTTGAAAATTCCGAATACAATGAGCAGTTCTTC.

V and J are TRBV5-4 and TRBJ1-5; possibly TRBD1 for D (5 bases). The germline gives CDR1 SGHNT, CDR2 YYREEE (reference sequence). The CDR3 is 14 residues long. Trimming removed 4 bases from V and 5 bases from J, with 13 bases in between. The CDR3 sequence is CASSQAGSDQPQHF. CDR3 DNA: TGTGCCAGCAGCCAAGCAGGGTCCGATCAGCCCCAGCATTTT.

This clone has a handful of counts. The chain carries TRBV10-3 and TRBJ1-1; 9 bases agree with TRBD1. The germline V gene has CDR1 ENHRY and CDR2 SYGVKD. The CDR3 covers 15 residues. V dropped 2 bases and J dropped 4; count of bases not matched to a gene: 5. This CDR3 is CAISETGGQGTEAFF. DNA for the CDR3: TGTGCCATCAGTGAGACAGGGGGCCAGGGCACTGAAGCTTTCTTT.

V and J are TRBV9 and TRBJ1-5, with D unclear. The CDR3 spans 14 residues. Germline CDR1 is SGDLS and CDR2 is YYNGEE. V was pared by 6 bases and J by 0 bases, with 10 bases between. CDR3 sequence reads: CASTEFYSNQPQHF. The DNA of the CDR3 is TGTGCCAGCACCGAATTCTATAGCAATCAGCCCCAGCATTTT.

Only a few counts were recorded for this clone. This rearrangement joins TRBV7-6 to TRBJ1-2; D is unclear. Germline V gene data show CDR1 as SGHVS and CDR2 as FNYEAQ. Trimming took off 5 bases at V and 2 bases at J, with 12 bases between the two ends. The length of the CDR3 is 14 residues. CDR3 protein: CASSRLPGNYGYTF. The CDR3 DNA reads as TGTGCCAGCAGCCGACTGCCGGGAAACTATGGCTACACCTTC.